The 20 T cell receptor beta chains reported below all come from one sample, sequenced in a study of Ad26.COV2.S vaccination and SARS-CoV-2 variants. Clones were sequenced by immunoSEQ multiplex PCR, and TCRdb holds only the in-frame ones, with some missing. The sample consists of hundreds of thousands of clones, approximately 90% of them appearing once. The treatment denotes: 15 to 20 received Ad26.COV2.S at low or high dose, single or two shots; about five received placebo; per-sample allocation not given. Sampling occurred on day 63 after the first vaccine or placebo injection. The material was peripheral blood, obtained in a trial of Ad26.COV2.S vaccine versus placebo. All receptors come from a person aged 18-60 years who received the Ad26.COV2.S COVID-19 vaccine or a placebo.

The chain recombines TRBV18 with TRBJ1-6, with TRBD1 matching 9 bases. In germline, CDR1 is KGHSH, CDR2 LQKENI. V dropped 5 bases and J dropped 10; count of bases not matched to a gene: 6. The CDR3 totals 14 residues. The CDR3 spells CASSFGQGRSPLHF. The CDR3 bases are TGTGCCAGCTCATTCGGACAGGGGAGATCACCCCTCCACTTT. Looking up the rest from reference TRBV18 and TRBJ1-6 gives the full variable domain: NAGVMQNPRHLVRRRGQEARLRCSPMKGHSHVYWYRQLPEEGLKFMVYLQKENIIDESGMPKERFSAEFPKEGPSILRIQQVVRGDSAAYFCASSFGQGRSPLHFGNGTRLTVT.

On this clone: The same CDR3 can be traced to other DNA sequences in this sample. The CDR3 region has the DNA TGTGCCAGCAGCGAAGATAGTTCCAATGAGCAGTTCTTC. It specifies CASSEDSSNEQFF. The chain joins TRBV25-1 to TRBJ2-1; D uncertain. The CDR3 runs 13 residues. The germline gives CDR1 MGHDK, CDR2 SYGVNS. Between the trimmed V and J ends, which lost 6 bases and 6 bases, there was a span of 12 bases.

The chain recombines TRBV4-3 with TRBJ2-5, with 7 positions matching TRBD2. Per the germline V gene, CDR1 is LGHNA and CDR2 is YSLEER. CDR3 length: 16 amino acids. The V segment lost 5 bases and the J segment 2 bases; nucleotides outside the gene matches: 11. CDR3 amino acids: CASSGQVAAGQETQYF. The CDR3 region has the DNA TGCGCCAGCAGCGGCCAGGTGGCAGCGGGGCAAGAGACCCAGTACTTC.

This clone has a handful of counts. V gene TRBV7-2 combines with J gene TRBJ2-7; TRBD2 aligns across 10 bases. The CDR3 loop spans 18 amino acids. The germline CDR1 and CDR2 sequences are SGHTA and FQGNSA. The V and J ends lost 3 bases and 0 bases, in that order; junction bases with no gene match: 11. CDR3 amino acids: CASSFKLAGFTSSYEQYF. The DNA of the CDR3 is TGTGCCAGCAGCTTTAAACTAGCGGGGTTTACAAGCTCCTACGAGCAGTACTTC.

This chain links TRBV19 with TRBJ2-5, with D perhaps matching TRBD2 (6 bases). The CDR3 is made up of 16 amino acids. V gave up 2 bases and J gave up 2 bases, with 15 bases separating them. Germline CDR1 LNHDA, CDR2 SQIVND (reference sequence). The CDR3 spells CASSISADGGQETQYF. The CDR3 nucleotides read TGTGCCAGTAGTATATCGGCGGACGGGGGACAAGAGACCCAGTACTTC.

The chain carries TRBV19 and TRBJ2-3; D may be TRBD1 or TRBD2 (5 bases each). Germline V gene sequence: CDR1 LNHDA, CDR2 SQIVND (reference sequence). The CDR3 is 13 residues long. V lost 3 bases, J lost 4 bases, and 8 bases lay in between. Here the CDR3 DNA reads TGTGCCAGTAGTATGATGGGGGCAGATACGCAGTATTTT. Its protein is CASSMMGADTQYF.

The rearrangement joins TRBV18 to TRBJ2-2; TRBD2 matches at 10 bases. The germline V gene encodes CDR1 KGHSH and CDR2 LQKENI. This CDR3 has 16 residues. J was trimmed by 4 bases and V by 1 base; bases with no gene match: 3. CDR3 amino acids: CASSPQGLASTGELFF. CDR3 nucleotides: TGTGCCAGCTCACCACAGGGACTAGCGAGCACCGGGGAGCTGTTTTTT.

This clone has a handful of counts. V gene TRBV5-1 combines with J gene TRBJ1-4; 7 nucleotides align to TRBD1. CDR1 is SGHRS and CDR2 is YFSETQ in the germline V gene. The CDR3 sequence is 16 residues long. After removal of 0 bases from V and 4 bases from J, the junction contained 6 bases not matched to a gene. CDR3 protein: CASSLASGTVNEKLFF. CDR3 nucleotides: TGCGCCAGCAGCTTGGCCTCCGGGACAGTTAATGAAAAACTGTTTTTT.

The chain recombines TRBV6-5 with TRBJ1-2; tentatively, D is TRBD1 (6 bases). V dropped 6 bases and J dropped 0 bases, with 11 bases sitting between them. Germline assignment: CDR1 MNHEY and CDR2 SVGAGI. This CDR3 has 14 residues. CDR3 nucleotide sequence: TGTGCCAGCAGCCGGACAGCCTCTAACTATGGCTACACCTTC. Protein product: CASSRTASNYGYTF.

The chain employs TRBV11-1 and TRBJ2-5, with TRBD2 identical over 8 bases. The CDR3 has 14 residues. In germline, CDR1 is SGHAT, CDR2 FQDESV (reference sequence). Trimming at V came to 5 bases and at J to 2 bases, leaving 4 bases not matched to a gene. The CDR3, as DNA: TGTGCCAGCAGCCAAACTAGCGGACAAGAGACCCAGTACTTC. It yields the protein CASSQTSGQETQYF.

The chain joins TRBV7-9 to TRBJ2-7; D is uncertain. V shed 5 bases and J shed 4 bases, with 9 bases lying between them. CDR1 is SEHNR, CDR2 FQNEAQ, per germline (reference sequence). The CDR3 is 12 residues long. The CDR3 bases are TGTGCCAGCAGCCGACCTAATTACGAGCAGTACTTC. Translated, it gives CASSRPNYEQYF.

The CDR3 is CGSHGGTVYGYTF. For the CDR3, the DNA is TGTGGCTCGCATGGGGGCACCGTCTATGGCTACACCTTC. V usage is TRBV19 and J usage is TRBJ1-2; tentatively, D is TRBD1 (6 bases). The CDR3 spans 13 residues. Germline CDR1 LNHDA, CDR2 SQIVND (reference sequence). The complete variable domain, with remaining parts taken from reference TRBV19 and TRBJ1-2, reads DGGITQSPKYLFRKEGQNVTLSCEQNLNHDAMYWYRQDPGQGLRLIYYSQIVNDFQKGDIAEGYSVSREKKESFPLTVTSAQKNPTAFYLCGSHGGTVYGYTFGSGTRLTVV.

This clone was found a few times. The chain has TRBV7-9 and TRBJ1-1; maybe TRBD1 (5 bases). The CDR3 length is 13 residues. V was pared by 2 bases and J by 6 bases, with 10 bases between. CDR1 SEHNR and CDR2 FQNEAQ come from the germline V gene (reference sequence). In nucleotides, the CDR3 is TGTGCCAGCAGCTTACTCACAGGCTCTGAAGCTTTCTTT. It codes for CASSLLTGSEAFF. The full variable domain, rest sourced from reference TRBV7-9 and TRBJ1-1, is DTGVSQNPRHKITKRGQNVTFRCDPISEHNRLYWYRQTLGQGPEFLTYFQNEAQLEKSRLLSDRFSAERPKGSFSTLEIQRTEQGDSAMYLCASSLLTGSEAFFGQGTRLTVV.

V and J are TRBV6-6 and TRBJ2-3; perhaps TRBD1 as D (7 bases). V was shortened by 4 bases and J by 2 bases, with 13 bases between the two germline ends. Germline V gene data show CDR1 as MNHNY and CDR2 as SVGAGI (reference sequence). The length of the CDR3 is 15 residues. The CDR3 spells CASSSGRGDTDTQYF. CDR3 in DNA: TGTGCCAGCAGTTCGGGCAGGGGGGACACAGATACGCAGTATTTT.

The chain is built from TRBV29-1 and TRBJ1-5, with TRBD1 as a possible D gene (6 bases). Germline V gene sequence: CDR1 SQVTM, CDR2 ANQGSEA. Trimming removed 4 bases at V and 6 bases at J, with 16 bases between. The CDR3 length is 14 residues. CDR3 sequence reads: CSVGQQGQGQPQHF. The CDR3 nucleotides are TGCAGCGTTGGCCAACAGGGTCAGGGTCAGCCCCAGCATTTT.

The J gene is TRBJ2-3, the V gene TRBV29-1, with 7 bases matching TRBD2. V lost 3 bases, J lost 2 bases, and 8 bases stayed unmatched. Germline V gene sequence: CDR1 SQVTM, CDR2 ANQGSEA. The CDR3 has 15 amino acids. In DNA form, the CDR3 reads TGCAGCGTTGATGGTAGCGGGCCATTCACAGATACGCAGTATTTT. Protein product: CSVDGSGPFTDTQYF.

The rearrangement links TRBV18 to TRBJ2-7, with no clear D. V lost 6 bases and J 0 bases, leaving 9 bases between the germline ends. Germline CDR1 is KGHSH and CDR2 is LQKENI. This CDR3 is 13 amino acids long. The CDR3 loop is CASSEAISYEQYF. The DNA of the CDR3 is TGTGCCAGCTCCGAGGCAATCTCCTACGAGCAGTACTTC.

The chain employs TRBV13 and TRBJ1-1; D not resolved. CDR1 is PRHDT and CDR2 is FYEKMQ in the germline V gene (reference sequence). Trimming cost V 5 bases and J 1 base, with 14 bases left between them. The CDR3 sequence is 15 residues long. The DNA for the CDR3 is TGTGCCAGCAGCACGCAGACAAGCAGGAACACTGAAGCTTTCTTT. Its protein is CASSTQTSRNTEAFF. The full variable domain, completed using reference TRBV13 and TRBJ1-1, is AAGVIQSPRHLIKEKRETATLKCYPIPRHDTVYWYQQGPGQDPQFLISFYEKMQSDKGSIPDRFSAQQFSDYHSELNMSSLELGDSALYFCASSTQTSRNTEAFFGQGTRLTVV.

The chain couples TRBV6-5 to TRBJ2-5; 9 nucleotides agree with TRBD1. The V and J ends lost 5 bases and 5 bases, in that order; junction bases with no gene match: 9. CDR3 length equals 15 residues. Germline assignment: CDR1 MNHEY and CDR2 SVGAGI. CDR3 in amino acids: CASSTGTGNGETQYF. The DNA of the CDR3 is TGTGCCAGCAGTACCGGGACAGGGAACGGGGAGACCCAGTACTTC.

The chain combines TRBV2 with TRBJ2-5; perhaps TRBD2 as D (5 bases). This CDR3 is built from 12 residues. Between the trimmed V and J ends, which lost 8 bases and 2 bases, there was a span of 9 bases. From germline, CDR1 is SNHLY and CDR2 FYNNEI. The CDR3 DNA reads as TGTGCCAGCGGACTGAGACAAGAGACCCAGTACTTC. This codes for CASGLRQETQYF. Full variable domain (rest looked up from reference TRBV2 and TRBJ2-5): EPEVTQTPSHQVTQMGQEVILRCVPISNHLYFYWYRQILGQKVEFLVSFYNNEISEKSEIFDDQFSVERPDGSNFTLKIRSTKLEDSAMYFCASGLRQETQYFGPGTRLLVL.